One T cell receptor (beta chain) is described in this entry. Some clones are missing from TCRdb's copy, which holds only in-frame ones; the method was immunoSEQ multiplex PCR. This table has 410,000 or so clones, approximately 89% appearing once. The data were obtained in a study of blood T cell repertoires in COVID-19. Study in general: T cells, B-cell-depleted T cells, or PBMCs supplied cDNA or gDNA.

This CDR3 is 13 amino acids long. Germline trimming cut 9 bases from V and 2 bases from J; bases unmatched to any gene: 2. CDR1 and CDR2 (germline): LNHDA, SQIVND (reference sequence). The receptor was isolated from a woman aged 35 to 49 with COVID-19, enrolled during active disease. The sample was peripheral blood. The chain couples TRBV19 to TRBJ1-5; 9 bases map to TRBD1. For the CDR3, the DNA is TGTGCCAGCGGGGACAGGGGCAATCAGCCCCAGCATTTT. It codes for CASGDRGNQPQHF.